One and the same sample provided the 13 T cell receptor beta chains below, sequenced in a study of blood T cell repertoires in COVID-19. Assay used: immunoSEQ multiplex PCR; TCRdb lists only in-frame clones, some missing. The top ten clones hold roughly 2.3% of a sample with 300,000 to 350,000 clones, roughly 87% of them seen once. Sequenced material: peripheral blood. The receptors stem from a man younger than 35 with active or convalescent COVID-19.

Notes on this clone: Other DNA sequences in this sample translate to the same CDR3. This chain joins TRBV24-1 and TRBJ2-1; D might be TRBD1 (6 bases). The CDR3 contains 15 residues. The germline V gene encodes CDR1 KGHDR and CDR2 SFDVKD. Between the trimmed V and J ends, which lost 4 bases and 0 bases, there was a span of 9 bases. The DNA for the CDR3 is TGTGCCACCAGTGACAGGGGCAGCTCCTACAATGAGCAGTTCTTC. Its protein product is CATSDRGSSYNEQFF.

The chain couples TRBV7-9 to TRBJ2-2, with 11 bases fitting TRBD2. The CDR3 contains 16 residues. The J segment lost 6 bases and the V segment lost 2 bases, leaving 5 bases of the junction unmatched. Germline CDR1 and CDR2: SEHNR and FQNEAQ (reference sequence). The CDR3 here is CASSLTSGRRAGELFF. CDR3 DNA sequence: TGTGCCAGCAGCTTAACTAGCGGGAGACGGGCCGGGGAGCTGTTTTTT.

The chain couples TRBV25-1 to TRBJ1-6; no clear D. Trimming pared 2 bases from V and 10 bases from J, leaving 15 bases between. The germline CDR1 and CDR2 sequences are MGHDK and SYGVNS. The CDR3 totals 15 residues. CDR3 in DNA: TGTGCCAGCAGTGAAATTGTACGGGGTGAGTCACCCCTCCACTTT. As protein: CASSEIVRGESPLHF.

The chain is built from TRBV5-1 and TRBJ2-2, with a weak D call TRBD1 (6 bases). There are 15 residues in the CDR3. Germline assignment: CDR1 SGHRS and CDR2 YFSETQ. V lost 0 bases to trimming and J lost 2 bases, with 8 bases between them. The chain's CDR3 is CASSLGTDNTGELFF. The CDR3 DNA reads as TGCGCCAGCAGCTTGGGGACAGACAACACCGGGGAGCTGTTTTTT. Filled out from reference TRBV5-1 and TRBJ2-2, the complete variable domain reads KAGVTQTPRYLIKTRGQQVTLSCSPISGHRSVSWYQQTPGQGLQFLFEYFSETQRNKGNFPGRFSGRQFSNSRSEMNVSTLELGDSALYLCASSLGTDNTGELFFGEGSRLTVL.

This chain uses TRBV19 with TRBJ2-7; D is uncertain. Trimming left V 5 bases short and J 2 bases short, with 10 bases between. There are 13 residues in the CDR3. The germline CDR1 and CDR2 sequences are LNHDA and SQIVND (reference sequence). The CDR3 DNA reads TGTGCCAGTAGTTCTGCGGCTCCCTACGAGCAGTACTTC. This codes for CASSSAAPYEQYF.

This clone was seen once. The chain combines TRBV13 with TRBJ2-7; the match to TRBD1 covers 9 bases. With 5 bases clipped from V and 5 bases from J, the junction kept 7 bases outside the gene matches. The CDR3 contains 14 residues. Germline V gives CDR1 PRHDT, CDR2 FYEKMQ (reference sequence). The CDR3 here is CASSPRDRVHEQYF. In DNA form, the CDR3 reads TGTGCCAGCAGCCCCCGGGACAGGGTCCACGAGCAGTACTTC.

This chain links TRBV10-3 with TRBJ1-1, with D tentatively TRBD1 (6 bases). This CDR3 comprises 15 residues. V lost 4 bases and J lost 2, with 14 bases in between. Germline V gene data show CDR1 as ENHRY and CDR2 as SYGVKD. The CDR3 coding sequence is TGTGCCATCAGTGCCCCCGAACAGGGAAACACTGAAGCTTTCTTT. Translation: CAISAPEQGNTEAFF.

This clone was observed a few times. The gene calls are TRBV7-2 and TRBJ1-6, with 7 nucleotides matching TRBD1. The CDR3 covers 15 residues. Looked up from germline, CDR1 is SGHTA and CDR2 is FQGNSA. J lost 10 bases, V lost 5 bases, and 11 bases had no gene match. CDR3 nucleotide sequence: TGTGCCAGCAGCGGACACAGGGGATCGGGGTCACCCCTCCACTTT. Protein product: CASSGHRGSGSPLHF.

The V gene is TRBV21-1, the J gene TRBJ2-2; the table's D call, TRBD1, was not checked against the DNA. TRBV21-1 is listed as a pseudogene. The CDR3 totals 15 residues. Here the CDR3 reads CASSKAQGSTGELFF. The DNA of the CDR3 is TGTGCCAGCAGCAAAGCACAGGGTAGCACCGGGGAGCTGTTTTTT.

V gene TRBV19 combines with J gene TRBJ2-7; 10 nucleotides match TRBD1. Germline V gene lookup returns CDR1 LNHDA and CDR2 SQIVND (reference sequence). V was pared by 4 bases and J by 2 bases, with 5 bases of the junction left unmatched. CDR3 length equals 15 residues. CDR3 DNA sequence: TGTGCCAGTAGTACCCCGGGACAGGGGCCCTACGAGCAGTACTTC. This codes for CASSTPGQGPYEQYF.

The chain recombines TRBV2 with TRBJ1-2; D may be TRBD1 (5 bases). V lost 11 bases to trimming and J lost 5 bases, with 15 bases between them. The CDR3 has 12 residues. CDR1 SNHLY and CDR2 FYNNEI come from the germline V gene. Here the CDR3 reads CAVFGTAYGYTF. CDR3 nucleotide sequence: TGTGCCGTGTTTGGGACTGCATATGGCTACACCTTC.

This rearrangement joins TRBV5-1 to TRBJ2-7; possibly TRBD2 for D (6 bases). V shed 7 bases and J shed 1 base, with 12 bases lying between them. CDR1 and CDR2 from the germline V gene are SGHRS and YFSETQ. CDR3 length equals 13 residues. CDR3 bases: TGCGCCAGCGGTAGGCTAGCGTCCTACGAGCAGTACTTC. Its protein product is CASGRLASYEQYF.

The rearrangement links TRBV11-3 to TRBJ2-3, with D perhaps matching TRBD2 (6 bases). Germline V lookup: CDR1 SGHNT, CDR2 YENEEA. CDR3 size: 15 residues. V lost 4 bases to trimming and J lost 2 bases, with 13 bases between them. In DNA, the CDR3 is TGTGCCAGCAGCTCCGGGACTCATTACACAGATACGCAGTATTTT. This gives the protein CASSSGTHYTDTQYF.